The present entry profiles one T cell receptor (beta chain) with its context. Its binding antigen is unknown. The sample holds no much larger clone one base away, and base qualities are not on file. This entry belongs to a study of cytomegalovirus exposure and HLA in healthy donors (dated by TCRdb to about 2017). Describing the broader study: An earlier analysis of approximately 590 of the donors reported approximately 270 Gb of sequence data and more than 90 million unique TCR beta sequences from 150 million to 200 million T cells. The study profiled the T cell repertoires of hundreds of subjects by immunosequencing and related them to cytomegalovirus serostatus. The number of donors typed differed by locus, with 629-630 for A, B, C, DRB1 and DQB1, 522 for DQA1, 600 to 610 for DPA1, and 400 to 490 for DPB1. Genome-wide SNP genotypes for about 60% of the roughly 700 donors were used in a later genetic analysis, which treated that subset as a discovery cohort. On average, around 240,000 unique TCR beta nucleotide sequences were sequenced per donor among 398 genotyped donors of the cohort, with roughly 18% of those sequences being non-productive. Along with the roughly 710-subject first cohort, a separate validation cohort of over a hundred different subjects was used. The aim of the study was to test whether cataloging public T cell receptors could identify signatures of past pathogen exposure. All discovery cohort repertoires had been generated on a single sequencing platform. High-throughput TCR immunosequencing, statistical association of individual TCRs with disease status, and machine learning were combined to predict cytomegalovirus infection status. About 310 gigabases of sequencing data and tens of millions of unique TCR sequences were included in an early release covering around 600 HLA-typed donors. Donor age, sex, ethnicity and CMV serostatus were compiled alongside the repertoire data. HLA typing covered class I and class II loci at four-digit resolution. About five DR-DQ haplotypes were treated as single units for association and clustering because of strong linkage in the cohort. Among the roughly 400 genotyped donors, 75% to 90% belonged to the genetic ancestry cluster associated with self-reported Caucasian donors. In an earlier analysis of roughly 580 of the donors, high-throughput TCR beta sequencing was used to judge whether each TCR beta V gene segment behaved as functional or pseudogenic. A later analysis re-analyzed previously published TCR beta repertoires from several hundred donors and added high-resolution HLA genotyping to study TCR occurrence patterns. Rather than drawing on any new phenotypic data, the later analysis identified candidate immune exposures from TCR beta sequences and the way those sequences occurred across donors. General conclusions and limits of the study: A later analysis found that TCR association rates varied across HLA loci, with DRB1 alleles showing the most associated TCRs and HLA-C alleles the fewest. In a later analysis, most CMV-associated TCR beta chains were found to appear HLA-restricted, with HLA associations seemingly driven largely by CMV exposure. Correlated functional status among segregating V segments might be attributable to linkage disequilibrium, but an unknown experimental factor could not be ruled out. The study gave a list of about 170 TCR beta chains associated with cytomegalovirus. This cohort had only TCR beta chains sequenced, and the lack of alpha or paired-chain data limited which features could be detected. Because the 87-base-pair reads could not distinguish some IMGT-functional V segments, including TRBV6-2 and TRBV6-3, those segments were excluded. In vitro tests confirmed that three of the cytomegalovirus-associated TCR beta chains recognize cytomegalovirus antigens. For the cohort, immune exposure information was limited to CMV serostatus. A further reported finding was that TCR beta sequences accurately predicted the HLA-A and HLA-B alleles for most subjects in the first cohort. Most TCR sequences were seen in very few donors, while some public TCRs were found in many individuals. Because HLA typing was unavailable for some donors at each locus, only the typed subset was used in association tests. In a later analysis, HLA-associated TCR beta chains showed more clonal expansion and lower generation probabilities than non-associated chains that were equally common. The presence/absence analyses assumed that sequencing depth was roughly uniform across donors, and that assumption may not be true. The sequencing pipeline was judged likely to have produced a cluster of highly shared sequence variants as a technical artifact. When HLA alleles, especially DR and DQ, strongly co-occurred, attributing TCR associations to individual alleles was difficult. In a later analysis, several top co-occurrence clusters were reported to appear linked to parvovirus B19, influenza, CMV and Epstein-Barr virus. V-gene and J-gene trimming of TCR beta chains was associated with a missense DCLRE1C variant in a later genetic analysis, and the association was replicated in an independent cohort. In a later genetic analysis, fewer N-insertions in productive TCRs were reported among donors in an Asian-associated ancestry cluster than the approximately 670-donor mean. In both the original and validation cohorts, the classifier was reported to diagnose cytomegalovirus status with high specificity and sensitivity. Some 16 rarely observed V segments, including chromosome 9 orphons, were excluded from the earlier analysis of about 610 of the donors because counts were too low. A later analysis associated 16,951 TCR beta sequences with specific HLA alleles at a false discovery rate of 0.05. According to the authors, the approach could potentially be generalized to other disease states and immunological phenotypes. Broadly in line with IMGT annotations, most TCR beta V segments showed up in productive rearrangements about 90% or about 30% of the time in an earlier analysis of several hundred of the donors.

Sequences MNHEY (CDR1) and SMNVEV (CDR2) are obtained from the germline V gene (reference sequence). The junction carries 19 bases between V and J, which are trimmed by 6 bases and 6 bases respectively. Inclusive of the bounding cysteine and phenylalanine, the CDR3 is 15 residues long. Only the CDR3 DNA stays, 45 bases, in frame from base 1. The cohort consisted of 666 healthy bone marrow donors. All cohort members were sampled while nominally healthy, although unrecorded immune exposures were likely present. Of the 650 to 750 cohort members, almost 300 had positive CMV serostatus and 352 had negative CMV serostatus, and CMV serostatus was not recorded for the donor. A peripheral blood sample was provided by each donor, and peripheral blood mononuclear cells were used for TCR beta sequencing. The Qiagen DNeasy Blood Extraction Kit was used to extract genomic DNA from the blood cell samples. Library preparation was by the immunoSEQ multiplex PCR assay. The multiplex PCR relied on a mix of 60 forward primers for TCR Vbeta segments and 13 reverse primers for TCR Jbeta segments. The CDR3 region of rearranged TCR beta genes was amplified from genomic DNA by a multiplex PCR assay. Amplified TCR beta libraries were sequenced as 87-base-pair reads on the Illumina HiSeq System. In the source study's methods: A later analysis tallied around 82 million unique TCR beta chains across the 700 or so repertoires, and approximately 9.9 million of those chains were shared by two or more donors. Raw reads were error-corrected and collapsed into unique sequences by a nearest-neighbor algorithm in which closely related sequences were merged to remove PCR and sequencing errors. To assign V, D and J gene segments, CDR3 sequences were aligned to IMGT reference sequences. For a sequence to be retained, a match of at least six nucleotides was required to both a V gene segment and a J gene segment. A rearrangement counted as productive if the CDR3 had no stop codons and remained in frame with V and J, and every other rearrangement counted as non-productive. CDR3 was defined according to IMGT convention as the region running from the second conserved V-encoded cysteine to the conserved J-encoded phenylalanine. The earlier analysis of approximately 590 of the donors excluded any sequence lacking an unambiguous match to a single V gene segment. In an earlier analysis of several hundred of the donors, V segments were called functional above 56.7% productive rearrangements and were called segregating when the between-donor standard deviation exceeded 5%. A statistical classification framework was developed to diagnose cytomegalovirus status using the catalog of TCR beta chain sequences. In a later analysis, V and J genes were assigned by comparing TCR nucleotide sequences against IMGT/GENE-DB human TR gene sequences. Using the TCRdist pipeline, a later analysis assigned CDR3 sequences along with most-parsimonious VDJ recombination scenarios. In a later analysis, each TCR beta chain was defined by its CDR3 amino acid sequence together with its V-gene family, and reads lacking a unique V-gene family were excluded. As a way to deal with suspected cross-contamination and a sequencing artifact, a later analysis dropped hundreds of nucleotide sequences that were highly shared and had low generation probability. A later analysis calculated a clonal expansion index for each public chain from normalized within-repertoire ranks of inferred template counts. In a later analysis, generation probabilities were computed using a VDJ recombination model fitted to out-of-frame rearrangements, and the results were checked against IGoR. In a later analysis, hypergeometric tests were used to score TCR-TCR, TCR-HLA and TCR-CMV co-occurrence, with a repertoire-size bias correction applied to TCR pairs. A later analysis estimated false discovery rates by permuting HLA or CMV assignments 20 times. In a later analysis, co-occurring TCRs were grouped using DBSCAN, and TCRdist sequence similarity was added for clustering within HLA-allele-positive subsets. For co-occurrence clustering, repertoires with fewer than 30,000 or more than 120,000 public chains were excluded, along with roughly 5 repertoires with anomalous nucleotide sharing. This immuneACCESS table, as held by TCRdb, lists in-frame sequences with V and J called but not all clones. Of the missing ones, under half trace to an unresolved V gene in checked studies; the others have no known cause. The V and J calls and clone size were taken over from that table, and D and trimming were inferred from the DNA. The sample profile shows about 130,000 clones; approximately 80% of them were found once. Approximately 1% of the sample belongs to the ten largest clones.

The receptor was isolated from a human donor in good health. The sequenced sample consisted of PBMCs. The sequence is built from TRBV27 and TRBJ2-3, with the D gene call left open. The DNA sequence is TGTGCCAGCAGCCCCCGTCGGGTGCAGACTGATACGCAGTATTTT. This gives the protein CASSPRRVQTDTQYF.